The source of this TCR beta chain is a study of T cell clonotyping in hematopoietic cell transplantation. V was trimmed by 4 bases and J by 1 base, leaving 14 bases between them. Germline-derived CDR1 and CDR2 are SNHLY and FYNNEI. This CDR3 region has 15 residues. This clone was observed a few times. Its antigen remains unknown. Produced via immunoSEQ multiplex PCR; TCRdb's table is partial and in-frame only. The data show tens of thousands of clones, about 79% seen once. As for time point: recipient sample about 28 days before transplant, after cytoreduction. Recipient blood drawn about 28 days pretransplant and days 30, 100, 180 after. Whole-study results and caveats: Recipient TCR diversity dropped after transplant; expanded clonotypes rose from day 30 to 180. Graft donor and pretransplant recipient Inverse Simpson Index values predicted broader posttransplant TCR diversity.

The sequence was collected from a woman aged 60-75 years with acute myeloid leukemia. Some clones in this sample may be carry-over from other donors' samples. This material consisted of peripheral blood mononuclear cells, taken before stem cell transplant. The chain has TRBV2 and TRBJ2-7; TRBD1 is a possible D gene (5 bases). The CDR3 coding sequence is TGTGCCAGCAGTGTAGGGGTGGAACATTCCTACGAGCAGTACTTC. This encodes CASSVGVEHSYEQYF.